This TCR beta chain emerged from a study of blood T cell dynamics during melanoma immunotherapy (dated by TCRdb to about 2020). In the study overall: Patients had metastatic melanoma and received first-line pembrolizumab or nivolumab plus ipilimumab as standard of care in the United Kingdom. To find early correlates of response, the study profiled the peripheral T cell receptor repertoires of patients with metastatic melanoma both before and after one cycle of checkpoint inhibitor therapy. A training cohort was formed from consecutive patients, and a further independent group of patients from the same centre was pooled into an external validation set.

A fixed 350 ng of DNA was loaded for every bulk PBMC sample. TCR beta CDR3 sequences were amplified from genomic DNA with the immunoSEQ TCRb Assay kit following manufacturer instructions. The KAPA Library Quantification Kit for Illumina platforms was used to quantify the pooled libraries by qPCR. Pooled libraries were sequenced on an Illumina NextSeq 500, clustered at about 0.55-1.2 pM. As for the authors' bioinformatics: The TCR data were analyzed using immunoSEQ ANALYZER and the R LymphoSeq package. A rearrangement efficiency score was calculated as productive divided by the sum of productive and non-productive CDR3 sequences. Clonality was measured with the Gini coefficient and diversity with the Renyi index at alpha=1, and both measures were compared pairwise between timepoints within each patient. Clonal relatedness, based on an edit distance of 3, and repertoire similarity, based on the Bhattacharyya coefficient, were both computed in LymphoSeq. To classify response, a linear discriminant analysis based on week-3 changes in clonality and diversity was built using the R MASS and caret packages. This immuneACCESS table, as held by TCRdb, lists in-frame sequences with V and J called but not all clones. Of the missing ones, under half trace to an unresolved V gene in checked studies; the others have no known cause. V and J calls plus clone size are reproduced from that table; the DNA served to infer D and trimming. The sample table records about 13,000 clones; 70% to 90% of these occur just once. The ten largest account for roughly 4% of the sample.

Explained via the paper, the time point label denotes: pre-treatment baseline. Blood samples were collected before treatment (T0) and at week 3 (W3), after the first cycle of checkpoint blockade. Except for a couple of patients with rapid clinical progression, response was assessed 12 weeks after the first infusion by RECIST 1.1; disease control meant complete response, partial response or stable disease. Patients with prior systemic cancer treatment, concomitant immunosuppressant therapy or synchronous other active malignancies were excluded. Both bulk PBMC and plasma cell-free DNA were sequenced for TCR beta so that circulating cells and T cell turnover could be tracked. PBMC were isolated from blood with Lymphoprep and SepMate tubes, followed by red cell lysis. QIAamp DNA Blood Mini kits were used to extract DNA from PBMC and from sorted T cell subsets. For this clone: Its antigen is unknown. No base quality values were provided; no much bigger clone lies one nucleotide off.

The CDR3 measures 15 amino acids from cysteine to phenylalanine. Left in the record is the CDR3 DNA by itself, 45 bases read in frame from the first base. The CDR1 and CDR2 encoded by the germline V gene (reference sequence) are PRHDT and FYEKMQ. Relative to germline, V is missing 4 bases and J is missing 6 bases, with 4 bases of the junction outside any gene match. Points the paper makes about the study in general: The relatively small sample size was acknowledged as potentially limiting generalization of the results. A bifurcated reorganization of the PBMC repertoire at W3, with increased clonality or increased diversity, was observed in patients who later achieved disease control, unlike in progressors. Whether the T cell clones driving repertoire changes were melanoma-specific or reflected general immune activation could not be determined in the study.

This sequence originates from a human donor with melanoma. The sample was blood, taken from a patient treated with checkpoint blockade. The sequence is built from TRBV13 and TRBJ1-4, and TRBD1 matches 11 of the central bases. The CDR3 is CASSSGQGAYEKLFF. The bases read TGTGCCAGCAGCTCCGGACAGGGGGCGTATGAAAAACTGTTTTTT.